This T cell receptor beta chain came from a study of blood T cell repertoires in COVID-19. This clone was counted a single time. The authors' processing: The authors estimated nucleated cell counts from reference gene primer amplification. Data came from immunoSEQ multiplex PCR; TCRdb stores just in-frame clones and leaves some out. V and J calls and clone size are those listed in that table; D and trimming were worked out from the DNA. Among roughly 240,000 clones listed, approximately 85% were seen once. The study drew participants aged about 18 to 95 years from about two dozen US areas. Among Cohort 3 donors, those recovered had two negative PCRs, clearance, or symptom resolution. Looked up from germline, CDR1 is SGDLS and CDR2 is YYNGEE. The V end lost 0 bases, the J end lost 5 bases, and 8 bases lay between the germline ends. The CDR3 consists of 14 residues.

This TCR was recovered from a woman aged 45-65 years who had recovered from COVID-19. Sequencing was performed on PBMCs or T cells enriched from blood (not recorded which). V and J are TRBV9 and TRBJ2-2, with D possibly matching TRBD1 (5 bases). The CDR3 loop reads CASSVEGMTGELFF. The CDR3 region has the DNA TGTGCCAGCAGCGTAGAGGGGATGACCGGGGAGCTGTTTTTT.